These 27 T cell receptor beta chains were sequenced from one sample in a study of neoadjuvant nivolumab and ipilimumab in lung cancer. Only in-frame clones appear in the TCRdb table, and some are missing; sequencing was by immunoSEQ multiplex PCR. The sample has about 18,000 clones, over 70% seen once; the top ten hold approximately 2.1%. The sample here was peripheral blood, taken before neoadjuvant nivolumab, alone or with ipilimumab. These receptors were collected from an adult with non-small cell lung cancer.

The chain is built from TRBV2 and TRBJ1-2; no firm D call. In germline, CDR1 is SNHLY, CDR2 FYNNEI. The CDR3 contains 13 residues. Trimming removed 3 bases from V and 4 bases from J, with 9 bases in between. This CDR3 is CASSDRAFYGYTF. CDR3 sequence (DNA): TGTGCCAGCAGTGACCGGGCATTCTATGGCTACACCTTC.

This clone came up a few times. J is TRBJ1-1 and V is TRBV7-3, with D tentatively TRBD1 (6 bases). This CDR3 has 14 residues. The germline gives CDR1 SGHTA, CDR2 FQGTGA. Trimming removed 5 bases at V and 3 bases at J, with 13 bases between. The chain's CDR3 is CASSPTGRDTEAFF. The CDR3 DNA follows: TGTGCCAGCAGCCCAACAGGGAGGGACACTGAAGCTTTCTTT.

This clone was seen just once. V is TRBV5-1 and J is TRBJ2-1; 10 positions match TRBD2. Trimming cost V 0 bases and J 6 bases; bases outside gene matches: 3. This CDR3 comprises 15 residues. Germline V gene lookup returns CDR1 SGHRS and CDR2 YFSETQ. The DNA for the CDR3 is TGCGCCAGCAGCTTGGTTACTAGCGGGGTCAATGAGCAGTTCTTC. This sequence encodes CASSLVTSGVNEQFF.

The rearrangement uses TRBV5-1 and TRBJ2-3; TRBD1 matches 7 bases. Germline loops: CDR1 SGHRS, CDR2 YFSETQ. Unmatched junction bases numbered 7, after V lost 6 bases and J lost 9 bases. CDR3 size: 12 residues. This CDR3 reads CASTGTDLTQYF. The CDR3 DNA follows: TGCGCCAGCACCGGGACAGATCTAACGCAGTATTTT. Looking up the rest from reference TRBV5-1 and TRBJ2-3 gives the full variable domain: KAGVTQTPRYLIKTRGQQVTLSCSPISGHRSVSWYQQTPGQGLQFLFEYFSETQRNKGNFPGRFSGRQFSNSRSEMNVSTLELGDSALYLCASTGTDLTQYFGPGTRLTVL.

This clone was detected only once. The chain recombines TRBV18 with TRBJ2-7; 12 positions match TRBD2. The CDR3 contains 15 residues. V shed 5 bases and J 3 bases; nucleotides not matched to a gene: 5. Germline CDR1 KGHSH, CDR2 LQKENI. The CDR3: CASSSTSGSIYEQYF. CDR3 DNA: TGTGCCAGCTCATCGACTAGCGGGAGTATCTACGAGCAGTACTTC.

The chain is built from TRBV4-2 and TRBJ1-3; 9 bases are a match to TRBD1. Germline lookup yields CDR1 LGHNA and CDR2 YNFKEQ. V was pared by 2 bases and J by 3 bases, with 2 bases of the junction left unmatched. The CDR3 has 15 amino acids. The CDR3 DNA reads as TGTGCCAGCAGCCAAATGGGACAGGGTGGAAACACCATATATTTT. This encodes CASSQMGQGGNTIYF.

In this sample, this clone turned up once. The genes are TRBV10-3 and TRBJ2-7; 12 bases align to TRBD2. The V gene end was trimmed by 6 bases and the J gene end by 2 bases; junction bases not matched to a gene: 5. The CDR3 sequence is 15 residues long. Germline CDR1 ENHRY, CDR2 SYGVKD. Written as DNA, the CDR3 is TGTGCCATCAGAAGACTAGCGGGAGACCCCTACGAGCAGTACTTC. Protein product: CAIRRLAGDPYEQYF.

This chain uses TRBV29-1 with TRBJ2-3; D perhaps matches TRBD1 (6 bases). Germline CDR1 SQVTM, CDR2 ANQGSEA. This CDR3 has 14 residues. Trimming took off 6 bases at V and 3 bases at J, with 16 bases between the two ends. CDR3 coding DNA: TGCAGCGTCGAGGGGGTGTTAGCAACAGATACGCAGTATTTT. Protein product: CSVEGVLATDTQYF.

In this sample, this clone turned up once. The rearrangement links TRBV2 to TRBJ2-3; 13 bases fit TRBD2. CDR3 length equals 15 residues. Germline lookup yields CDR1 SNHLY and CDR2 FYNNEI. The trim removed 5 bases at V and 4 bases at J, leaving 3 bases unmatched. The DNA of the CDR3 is TGTGCCAGCAGTAGGACTAGCGGGAGCCCAGATACGCAGTATTTT. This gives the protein CASSRTSGSPDTQYF.

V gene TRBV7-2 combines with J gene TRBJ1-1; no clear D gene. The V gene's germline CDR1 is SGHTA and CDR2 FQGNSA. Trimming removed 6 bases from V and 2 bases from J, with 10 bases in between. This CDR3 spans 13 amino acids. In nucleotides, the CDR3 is TGTGCCAGCAGTTCCCTCAGAAACACTGAAGCTTTCTTT. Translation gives CASSSLRNTEAFF.

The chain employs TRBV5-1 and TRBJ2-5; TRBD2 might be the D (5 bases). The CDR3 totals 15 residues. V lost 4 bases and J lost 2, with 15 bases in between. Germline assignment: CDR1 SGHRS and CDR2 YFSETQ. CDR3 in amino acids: CASSPGLRKQETQYF. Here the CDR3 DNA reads TGCGCCAGCAGCCCAGGACTTCGAAAACAAGAGACCCAGTACTTC.

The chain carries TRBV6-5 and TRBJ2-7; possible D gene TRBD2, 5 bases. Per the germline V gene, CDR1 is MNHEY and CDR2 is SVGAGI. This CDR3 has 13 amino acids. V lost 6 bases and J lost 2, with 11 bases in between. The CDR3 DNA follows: TGTGCCAGCAGCATCACTAGAACCTACGAGCAGTACTTC. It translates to CASSITRTYEQYF.

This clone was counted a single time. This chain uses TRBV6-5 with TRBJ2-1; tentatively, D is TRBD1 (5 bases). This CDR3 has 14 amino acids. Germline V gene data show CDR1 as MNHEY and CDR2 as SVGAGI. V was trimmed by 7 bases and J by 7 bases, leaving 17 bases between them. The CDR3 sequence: CASTTGQGRNEQFF. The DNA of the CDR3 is TGTGCCAGCACCACCGGGCAGGGTAGGAATGAGCAGTTCTTC.

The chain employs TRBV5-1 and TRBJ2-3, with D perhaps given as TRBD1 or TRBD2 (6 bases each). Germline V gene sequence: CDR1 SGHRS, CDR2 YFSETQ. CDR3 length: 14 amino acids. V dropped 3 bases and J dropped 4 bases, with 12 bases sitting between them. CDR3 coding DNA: TGCGCCAGCAGCTCAAAGGGGGGAGCAGATACGCAGTATTTT. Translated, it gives CASSSKGGADTQYF.

Here the CDR3 DNA reads TGTGCCAGCAGCCAATCAGGGACAGCCGGGGAAACCCAGTACTTC. This encodes CASSQSGTAGETQYF. The chain couples TRBV14 to TRBJ2-5; 7 nucleotides line up with TRBD1. The CDR3 length is 15 residues. CDR1 and CDR2 (germline): SGHDN, FVKESK. With 2 bases clipped from V and 8 bases from J, the junction kept 11 bases outside the gene matches.

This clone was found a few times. In nucleotides, the CDR3 is TGTGCCAGCAGCTTAACCTCGGGGGGCGAAGCTTTCTTT. Residues: CASSLTSGGEAFF. The J gene is TRBJ1-1, the V gene TRBV7-3, with a tentative D call TRBD1 (6 bases). Between the trimmed V and J ends, which lost 0 bases and 8 bases, there was a span of 10 bases. Germline loops: CDR1 SGHTA, CDR2 FQGTGA. The length of the CDR3 is 13 residues.

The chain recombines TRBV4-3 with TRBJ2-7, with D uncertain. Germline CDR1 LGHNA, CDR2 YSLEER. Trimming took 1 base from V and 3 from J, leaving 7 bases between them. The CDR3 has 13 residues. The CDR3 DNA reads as TGCGCCAGCAGCCAAGGGACGAGCTACGAGCAGTACTTC. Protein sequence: CASSQGTSYEQYF.

CDR3 loop: CSDQGGLGYTF. The DNA for the CDR3 is TGCAGCGATCAAGGGGGACTTGGCTACACCTTC. This chain uses TRBV29-1 with TRBJ1-2, with D perhaps matching TRBD1 (6 bases). CDR1 is SQVTM, CDR2 ANQGSEA, per germline. This CDR3 is built from 11 residues. Trimming left V 7 bases short and J 7 bases short, with 13 bases between.

CDR3 in amino acids: CASSIRGQGRFHQPQHF. The CDR3 DNA follows: TGTGCCAGCAGCATAAGGGGACAGGGACGCTTTCATCAGCCCCAGCATTTT. The J gene is TRBJ1-5, the V gene TRBV7-8; 9 bases are a match to TRBD1. The CDR3 sequence is 17 residues long. Germline CDR1 and CDR2: SGHVS and FQNEAQ. V lost 5 bases, J lost 5 bases, and 13 bases stayed unmatched.

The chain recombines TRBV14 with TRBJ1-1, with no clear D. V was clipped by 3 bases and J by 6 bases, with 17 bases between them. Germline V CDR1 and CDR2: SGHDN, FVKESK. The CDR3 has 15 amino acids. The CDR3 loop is CASSHSATVPAEAFF. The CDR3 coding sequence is TGTGCCAGCAGCCATAGCGCAACAGTGCCGGCTGAAGCTTTCTTT.

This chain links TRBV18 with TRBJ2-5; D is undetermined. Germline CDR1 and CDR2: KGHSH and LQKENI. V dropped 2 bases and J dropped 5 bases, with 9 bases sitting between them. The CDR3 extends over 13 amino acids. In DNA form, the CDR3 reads TGTGCCAGCTCACCAACCAGGCTGGAGACCCAGTACTTC. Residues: CASSPTRLETQYF.

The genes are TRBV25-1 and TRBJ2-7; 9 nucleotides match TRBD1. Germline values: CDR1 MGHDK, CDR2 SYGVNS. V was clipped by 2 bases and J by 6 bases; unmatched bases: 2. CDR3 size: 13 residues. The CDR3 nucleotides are TGTGCCAGCAGTGAACCGGGACAGGGCGAGCAGTACTTC. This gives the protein CASSEPGQGEQYF.

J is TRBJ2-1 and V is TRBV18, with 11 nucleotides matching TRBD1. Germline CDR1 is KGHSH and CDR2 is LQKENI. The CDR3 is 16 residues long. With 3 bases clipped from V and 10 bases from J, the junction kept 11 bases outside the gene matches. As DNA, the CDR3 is TGTGCCAGCTCACCTCCGGGACAGGGGGGATCTAGCGAGCAGTTCTTC. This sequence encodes CASSPPGQGGSSEQFF.

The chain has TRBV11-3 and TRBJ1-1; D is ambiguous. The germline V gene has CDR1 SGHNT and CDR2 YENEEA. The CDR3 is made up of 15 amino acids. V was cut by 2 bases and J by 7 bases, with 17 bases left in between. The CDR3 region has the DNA TGTGCCAGCAGCTTATTGCAGGACCCTTTATTTGAAGCTTTCTTT. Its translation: CASSLLQDPLFEAFF. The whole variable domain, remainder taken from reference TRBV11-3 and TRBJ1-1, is EAGVVQSPRYKIIEKKQPVAFWCNPISGHNTLYWYLQNLGQGPELLIRYENEEAVDDSQLPKDRFSAERLKGVDSTLKIQPAELGDSAVYLCASSLLQDPLFEAFFGQGTRLTVV.

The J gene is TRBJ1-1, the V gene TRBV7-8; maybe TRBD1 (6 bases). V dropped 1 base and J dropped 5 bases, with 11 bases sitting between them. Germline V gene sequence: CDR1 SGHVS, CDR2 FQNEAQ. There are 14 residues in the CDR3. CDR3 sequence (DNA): TGTGCCAGCAGCTTAGGCAGGGGCTATACTGAAGCTTTCTTT. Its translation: CASSLGRGYTEAFF.

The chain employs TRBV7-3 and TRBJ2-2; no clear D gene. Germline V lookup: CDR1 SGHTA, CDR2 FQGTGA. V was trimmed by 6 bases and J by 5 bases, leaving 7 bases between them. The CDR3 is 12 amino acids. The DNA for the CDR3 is TGTGCCAGCAGTGTGACAACCGGGGAGCTGTTTTTT. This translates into CASSVTTGELFF. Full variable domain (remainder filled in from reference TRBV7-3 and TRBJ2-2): GAGVSQTPSNKVTEKGKYVELRCDPISGHTALYWYRQSLGQGPEFLIYFQGTGAADDSGLPNDRFFAVRPEGSVSTLKIQRTERGDSAVYLCASSVTTGELFFGEGSRLTVL.

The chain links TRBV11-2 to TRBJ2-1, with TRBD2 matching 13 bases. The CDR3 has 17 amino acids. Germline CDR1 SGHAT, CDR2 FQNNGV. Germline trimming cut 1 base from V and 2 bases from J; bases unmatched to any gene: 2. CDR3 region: CASSLGTSGRPYNEQFF. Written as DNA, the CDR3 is TGTGCCAGCAGCTTAGGGACTAGCGGGAGACCCTACAATGAGCAGTTCTTC. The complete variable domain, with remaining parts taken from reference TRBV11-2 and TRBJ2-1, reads EAGVAQSPRYKIIEKRQSVAFWCNPISGHATLYWYQQILGQGPKLLIQFQNNGVVDDSQLPKDRFSAERLKGVDSTLKIQPAKLEDSAVYLCASSLGTSGRPYNEQFFGPGTRLTVL.